This T cell receptor (beta chain) was found in a study of radiotherapy plus CTLA-4 blockade in lung cancer. Study-level findings and limits: After treatment with radiotherapy plus ipilimumab, TCR clones that came from the tumor expanded in blood.

With regard to this clone: The antigen is unknown.

V shed 6 bases and J shed 3 bases, with 12 bases lying between them. The CDR3 has 14 amino acids. In germline, CDR1 is MNHEY, CDR2 SVGAGI. Libraries were prepared by immunoSEQ multiplex PCR; TCRdb keeps only in-frame clonotypes and omits some of them. This sample has 120,000 or so clones, with about four fifths found just once. Source: peripheral blood, taken from a patient treated with radiotherapy plus ipilimumab. The chain recombines TRBV6-5 with TRBJ1-5; D uncertain. The clonotype was recovered from a human donor with non-small cell lung cancer who had a partial response to radiotherapy plus ipilimumab. The CDR3 bases are TGTGCCAGCAGGGCTGACTTATCCAATCAGCCCCAGCATTTT. Translating gives CASRADLSNQPQHF.